This entry lists 21 T cell receptor beta chains sequenced from one sample in a study of blood T cells in healthy people across ages. Together with a sample-barcoded 5' primer, a J-beta primer mix was included in a second PCR lasting roughly 7 to 11 cycles. TCRdb reanalysed the 5' RACE reads using MiXCR and keeps one entry per CDR3 protein. Of over a million distinct CDR3 sequences in the sample, around 25% were seen once. This sample was shared with a second study, whose subject was T cells of mothers and their children.

Material for sequencing was blood. Source of these receptors: a girl aged 2-10 years in good health.

This chain connects TRBV19 to TRBJ1-2; TRBD1 matches 7 bases. The J segment lost 6 bases and the V segment lost 4 bases, leaving 5 bases of the junction unmatched. The CDR3 consists of 13 residues. Germline lookup yields CDR1 LNHDA and CDR2 SQIVND (reference sequence). CDR3: CASSRQGMDGYTF. CDR3 in DNA: TGTGCCAGTAGTAGACAGGGAATGGATGGCTACACCTTC.

This clonotype was recorded a few times. This chain uses TRBV12-3 or TRBV12-4 with TRBJ2-5; the D gene is possibly TRBD2 (6 bases). The last part of the DNA fits TRBJ2-1 better; the J call may be wrong. The CDR3 has 14 amino acids. CDR3 sequence (DNA): TGTGCCAGCAGTTTTCCGGGGGTCATCAATGAGCAGTTCTTC. Translating gives CASSFPGVINEQFF.

In this sample, this clonotype turned up a few times. The chain links TRBV15 to TRBJ2-7; D is perhaps TRBD2 (5 bases). CDR3 size: 17 residues. V was cut by 0 bases and J by 7 bases, with 22 bases left in between. Germline assignment: CDR1 LNHNV and CDR2 YYDKDF (reference sequence). In DNA form, the CDR3 reads TGTGCCACCAGCAGAGAACCTCCTGTCATCCCGAGAGGGGAGCAGTACTTC. Translated: CATSREPPVIPRGEQYF.

V gene TRBV14 combines with J gene TRBJ1-4, with 7 positions matching TRBD1. Trimming cost V 9 bases and J 2 bases; bases outside gene matches: 21. The CDR3 runs to 19 residues. CDR1 is SGHDN, CDR2 FVKESK, per germline. CDR3 sequence: CARVHRDSKRRATNEKLFF. In DNA, the CDR3 is TGTGCCAGGGTTCACCGGGACAGTAAACGACGGGCCACTAATGAAAAACTGTTTTTT.

The genes are TRBV20-1 and TRBJ2-5; D unclear. The germline CDR1 and CDR2 sequences are DFQATT and SNEGSKA (reference sequence). V was clipped by 1 base and J by 4 bases, with 13 bases between them. The CDR3 is 14 amino acids. The CDR3 DNA reads TGCAGTGCTAGAGGGCTAGGAAACCCAGAGACCCAGTACTTC. It specifies CSARGLGNPETQYF.

This clonotype was counted only a few times. CDR3 bases: TGTGCCACCAGCAGAGAGGAGAACCCAAACACCATATATTTT. Its translation is CATSREENPNTIYF. The genes are TRBV15 and TRBJ1-3, with D unclear. V was shortened by 0 bases and J by 6 bases, with 9 bases between the two germline ends. Germline V gene data show CDR1 as LNHNV and CDR2 as YYDKDF (reference sequence). The CDR3 sequence is 14 residues long.

This clonotype has only a few counts. V gene TRBV7-9 combines with J gene TRBJ2-2, with D perhaps TRBD1 (5 bases). The germline CDR1 and CDR2 sequences are SEHNR and FQNEAQ (reference sequence). The CDR3 totals 16 residues. Trimming cost V 5 bases and J 1 base, with 14 bases left between them. Here the CDR3 DNA reads TGTGCCAGCAGCCTTATATTACAGGAGAACACCGGGGAGCTGTTTTTT. Protein sequence: CASSLILQENTGELFF.

This clonotype was observed a handful of times. CDR3: CASKGGSGSPLHF. Written as DNA, the CDR3 is TGTGCCAGCAAGGGGGGGTCTGGGTCACCCCTCCACTTT. The J gene is TRBJ1-6, the V gene TRBV28, with a possible D match to TRBD1 (6 bases). Germline V gene lookup returns CDR1 MDHEN and CDR2 SYDVKM. Trimming left V 7 bases short and J 10 bases short, with 14 bases between. The CDR3 contains 13 residues.

As DNA, the CDR3 is TGCAGTGCCAAAACCCGGGACAGCCCCTACGAGCAGTACTTC. Its translation is CSAKTRDSPYEQYF. The J gene is TRBJ2-7, the V gene TRBV20-1; 7 bases line up with TRBD1. This CDR3 region has 14 residues. Trimming cost V 6 bases and J 2 bases; bases outside gene matches: 10. Looked up from germline, CDR1 is DFQATT and CDR2 is SNEGSKA (reference sequence).

The chain carries TRBV4-3 and TRBJ1-1, with 8 bases identical to TRBD1. Unmatched junction bases numbered 9, after V lost 3 bases and J lost 6 bases. This CDR3 has 15 residues. Per the germline V gene, CDR1 is LGHNA and CDR2 is YSLEER. The CDR3 protein is CASSQAHARGPEAFF. As DNA, the CDR3 is TGCGCCAGCAGCCAGGCTCACGCCAGGGGGCCTGAAGCTTTCTTT.

This clonotype was detected many times. The rearrangement uses TRBV9 and TRBJ2-7; D unclear. Per germline, CDR1 SGDLS and CDR2 YYNGEE. CDR3 length: 15 residues. The V and J ends lost 3 bases and 6 bases respectively, with 19 bases between them. The CDR3 DNA reads as TGTGCCAGCAGCGCCCAAGGCGTGGAGTTGGGCGAGCAGTACTTC. This codes for CASSAQGVELGEQYF.

A few counts support this clonotype. The rearrangement joins TRBV6-2 or TRBV6-3 to TRBJ1-5, with D uncertain. This CDR3 region has 11 residues. The V end was cut by 7 bases, the J end by 5 bases, with 6 bases between. Germline V gene lookup returns CDR1 MNHEY and CDR2 SVGEGT. The CDR3 DNA is TGTGCCAGCAAAGGTTATCAGCCCCAGCATTTT. It encodes CASKGYQPQHF.

The table lists this clonotype with a few counts. CDR3 DNA sequence: TGTGCCAGCACAGCGTTCCGAAAAGAGACCCAGTACTTC. Encoded protein: CASTAFRKETQYF. The chain carries TRBV12-3 or TRBV12-4 and TRBJ2-5; D not resolved. This CDR3 region has 13 residues. Deletions cut 7 bases from V and 3 bases from J, with 12 bases between.

In its sample, this clonotype was seen many times. The chain recombines TRBV5-1 with TRBJ2-5; no clear D gene. Per the germline V gene, CDR1 is SGHRS and CDR2 is YFSETQ. The CDR3 covers 11 residues. V was pared by 6 bases and J by 7 bases, with 10 bases between. The CDR3 reads CASISGGTQYF. The CDR3 coding sequence is TGCGCCAGCATTTCAGGCGGGACCCAGTACTTC.

This chain joins TRBV29-1 and TRBJ1-1; no reliable D call. Germline-derived CDR1 and CDR2 are SQVTM and ANQGSEA. The CDR3 has 9 residues. V was cut by 4 bases and J by 7 bases, with 4 bases left in between. The CDR3 spells CSVGNEAFF. DNA of the CDR3: TGCAGCGTTGGCAATGAAGCTTTCTTT.

The chain couples TRBV29-1 to TRBJ1-1; 7 nucleotides align to TRBD1. The CDR3 extends over 17 amino acids. The trim removed 7 bases at V and 2 bases at J, leaving 19 bases unmatched. CDR1 is SQVTM and CDR2 is ANQGSEA in the germline V gene. This chain's CDR3 is CSAVGGSWGQQNTEAFF. DNA for the CDR3: TGCAGCGCCGTCGGCGGGAGCTGGGGACAGCAAAACACTGAAGCTTTCTTT.

This sequence joins TRBV5-1 and TRBJ2-2; 9 nucleotides match TRBD1. The trim removed 1 base at V and 5 bases at J, leaving 12 bases unmatched. The CDR3 runs 18 residues. Per germline, CDR1 SGHRS and CDR2 YFSETQ. The CDR3 here is CASSLNVNRGRRTGELFF. The DNA of the CDR3 is TGCGCCAGCAGCTTGAACGTTAACAGGGGGCGCCGGACCGGGGAGCTGTTTTTT.

This clonotype has a single count. The V call is TRBV7-9, the J call TRBJ2-5; D perhaps matches TRBD2 (6 bases). This CDR3 region has 14 residues. Germline V gene data show CDR1 as SEHNR and CDR2 as FQNEAQ (reference sequence). V was pared by 4 bases and J by 5 bases, with 14 bases between. This CDR3 reads CASSSGDWRETQYF. CDR3 bases: TGTGCCAGCAGCTCGGGAGACTGGAGGGAGACCCAGTACTTC.

This clonotype was found a few times. The V and J genes are TRBV29-1 and TRBJ2-1, with TRBD1 identical over 7 bases. Germline lookup yields CDR1 SQVTM and CDR2 ANQGSEA. This CDR3 comprises 13 residues. J gave up 5 bases and V 6 bases, and 7 bases lay outside the gene matches. CDR3 sequence: CSVRRTGDNEQFF. In nucleotides, the CDR3 is TGCAGCGTACGCCGGACAGGCGACAATGAGCAGTTCTTC.

This clonotype was detected a few times. The chain combines TRBV29-1 with TRBJ2-5; the match to TRBD2 covers 7 bases. The CDR3 contains 16 residues. Trimming at V came to 3 bases and at J to 4 bases, leaving 14 bases not matched to a gene. Germline CDR1 reads SQVTM; CDR2 reads ANQGSEA. Here the CDR3 DNA reads TGCAGCGTTGAGGATACCTTGTCTTGGGGGGGAGAGACCCAGTACTTC. Its translation: CSVEDTLSWGGETQYF.

This chain joins TRBV7-2 and TRBJ2-4; 7 bases map to TRBD1. Trimming removed 0 bases from V and 7 bases from J; junction bases left unmatched: 9. In germline, CDR1 is SGHTA, CDR2 FQGNSA. This CDR3 contains 16 residues. Here the CDR3 reads CASSLAPSAGGNIQYF. The CDR3 bases are TGTGCCAGCAGCTTAGCGCCCTCGGCAGGGGGTAACATTCAGTACTTC. Complete variable domain (other parts from reference TRBV7-2 and TRBJ2-4): GAGVSQSPSNKVTEKGKDVELRCDPISGHTALYWYRQSLGQGLEFLIYFQGNSAPDKSGLPSDRFSAERTGGSVSTLTIQRTQQEDSAVYLCASSLAPSAGGNIQYFGAGTRLSVL.